This paragraph covers one TCR beta chain sequence. The target of this receptor is not known. Within one base of it there is no much larger clone, and no base qualities were kept. These data are taken from a study of PD-L1 blockade in urothelial cancer listed by TCRdb under 2017. About the investigation overall: Therapy was started at some point between 2013 and 2015 for all patients, and atezolizumab 1,200 mg was administered intravenously every 3 weeks. Twenty-five of 29 patients were identified as males with urothelial cancer of bladder origin, and a prior smoking history was reported by 18 of 29 patients. An ECOG performance status of 0 or 1 was recorded for the patients, and 0 to 3 prior chemotherapy regimens had been received by the patients. Blood samples were analyzed at 3 weeks after treatment start (second dose) and at 6 weeks after treatment start. Blood samples yielded a median of around 140,000 T cells and around 83,000 unique TCRs, with median clonality approximately 0.08. Somatic, immune and clinical correlates of response to PD-L1 blockade with atezolizumab in urothelial cancer were the focus of an exploratory multi-omic analysis. TCR sequencing covered pretreatment tumor samples and matched, serially collected peripheral blood taken before and after atezolizumab treatment. Durable clinical benefit was defined as a progression-free survival longer than 6 months, and TCR features were additionally tested against progression-free survival and overall survival. Whole exome sequencing and RNA sequencing of pretreatment tumors were performed alongside TCR sequencing in the same patients. Roughly 10 patients achieved durable clinical benefit and some 21 did not. Over 28 patients had pretreatment blood TCR-seq, about 24 had at least one posttreatment blood collection, and about 24 had tumor TCR-seq. Broader findings and caveats from the paper: Patients with durable benefit showed greater expansion of tumor-associated TCR clones in peripheral blood 3 weeks after starting treatment (n ≈ 21, p = 0.022). Improved progression-free and overall survival was associated with having pretreatment peripheral blood TCR clonality below the median. Because the sample size was small (n of about 27) and many exploratory analyses were performed, the results are intended to be hypothesis-generating.

Synthetic TCR analog templates were spiked into each PCR to estimate absolute template abundance from read counts. The immunoSEQ assay was used to amplify TCRbeta CDR3 regions from genomic DNA with bias-controlled V and J gene primers. Sequencing of rearranged TCRbeta segments was performed at approximately 20X coverage. The published analysis was carried out like this. Clustering was used to correct sequencing errors, and CDR3s were annotated against IMGT to assign V, D and J genes. Only productive TCRbeta rearrangements were used in downstream analyses, excluding out-of-frame or stop-codon sequences. To compute clonality, Shannon entropy was normalized by the log of the number of unique productive sequences and then subtracted from one. Clones differing between time points or between blood and tumor were identified by Fisher's exact test with Benjamini-Hochberg correction at adjusted p below 0.01. TCRdb re-hosts the immuneACCESS table, in-frame sequences only. Its copies lack some clones; in the studies checked, an unresolved V gene accounts for under half of them, and the cause for the rest is not known. V and J calls and clone size are those listed in that table; D and trimming were worked out from the DNA. Present in this sample are roughly 120,000 clones, around 89% of which were seen just once. The ten largest account for roughly 1.7% of the sample.

In light of the paper, this sample's time point label describes: peripheral blood 6 weeks after treatment start. The cohort comprised 25 to 35 patients with locally advanced or metastatic urothelial carcinoma treated at Memorial Sloan Kettering on a trial protocol. Peripheral blood mononuclear cells were collected pretreatment and during treatment, at between 1 and 8 total time points per patient. The Qiagen DNeasy Blood extraction kit was used to purify genomic DNA from total PBMCs and tumor samples. PBMCs were collected pretreatment and during treatment, and were isolated and stored as previously described. In the germline V gene, CDR1 corresponds to SGHRS and CDR2 to YFSETQ. The CDR3, cysteine through phenylalanine, is 16 amino acids long. Just CDR3 DNA is preserved here, 48 bases in frame from base 1. V is pruned by 3 bases and J by 0 bases, leaving 8 bases of the junction without a gene match.

This specimen was PBMCs, taken around atezolizumab (anti-PD-L1) treatment. The rearrangement combines TRBV5-1 with TRBJ2-7; 8 bases in the junction line up with TRBD1. This TCR derives from a man in his 60s with urothelial cancer. The sequenced DNA: TGCGCCAGCAGCTACCCAGGGGGCTCGAGCTCCTACGAGCAGTACTTC. The resulting protein is CASSYPGGSSSYEQYF.